The entry below gives a single TCR beta chain sequence along with its context. This specimen comes from a study of blood T cell repertoires in COVID-19. V was pared by 0 bases and J by 7 bases, with 15 bases of the junction left unmatched. CDR1 and CDR2 from the germline V gene are SGHRS and YFSETQ. CDR3 length equals 18 residues. In the original processing: Estimated nucleated cell counts came from reference gene primer amplification. Libraries were prepared by immunoSEQ multiplex PCR; TCRdb keeps only in-frame clonotypes and omits some of them. For V, J and clone size, that table is used; D and trimming come from the DNA. The profile shows 95,000 to 130,000 clones, about 80% of them singletons.

The chain is built from TRBV5-1 and TRBJ2-4; the match to TRBD1 covers 8 bases. The sequence was collected from a man aged 65 to 85 with active or convalescent COVID-19. Sequenced material: peripheral blood. In DNA form, the CDR3 reads TGCGCCAGCAGCTTGGAATATGGTACCACAGGACAGGGTAACATTCAGTACTTC. Residues: CASSLEYGTTGQGNIQYF.